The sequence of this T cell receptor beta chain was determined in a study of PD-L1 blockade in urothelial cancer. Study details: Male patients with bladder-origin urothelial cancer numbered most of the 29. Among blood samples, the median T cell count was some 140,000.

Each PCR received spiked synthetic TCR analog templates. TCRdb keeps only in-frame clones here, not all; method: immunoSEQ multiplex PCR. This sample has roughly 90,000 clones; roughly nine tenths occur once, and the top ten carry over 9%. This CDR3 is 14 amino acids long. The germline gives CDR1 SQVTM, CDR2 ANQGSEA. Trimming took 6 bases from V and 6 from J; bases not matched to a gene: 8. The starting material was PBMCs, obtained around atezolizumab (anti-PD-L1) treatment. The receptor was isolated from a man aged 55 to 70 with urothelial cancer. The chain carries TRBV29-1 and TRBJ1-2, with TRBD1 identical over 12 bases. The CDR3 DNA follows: TGCAGCGTGGGACAGGGGGCGATTAGGAATGGCTACACCTTC. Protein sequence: CSVGQGAIRNGYTF.